This T cell receptor (beta chain) is drawn from a study of blood T cell repertoires in COVID-19. The wider study: Sites across the United States, Italy and Spain contributed samples from acute and convalescent COVID-19. Sources were T cells, B-cell-depleted T cells, or PBMCs; the material itself was cDNA or gDNA.

This clone was recorded once. Per the original methods: Using reference gene primer amplification, nucleated cell counts were estimated. Here immunoSEQ multiplex PCR was the method, and the copy in TCRdb shows in-frame clones only, minus some. V and J calls and clone size come straight from that table; D and trimming were deduced from the DNA. The repertoire holds 650,000 to 800,000 clones, with about 87% as singletons. The clonotype comes from a woman aged 18-35 years with acute or convalescent COVID-19. Input material: peripheral blood.

The CDR3 region has the DNA TGTGCCAGTAGTATATCGGCCGAGGGGGTTCAGCCCCAGCATTTT. Protein sequence: CASSISAEGVQPQHF. The chain couples TRBV19 to TRBJ1-5, with D perhaps matching TRBD1 (6 bases). This CDR3 region has 15 residues. V shed 2 bases and J shed 6 bases, with 14 bases lying between them. Germline CDR1 reads LNHDA; CDR2 reads SQIVND (reference sequence).